Below, 3 T cell receptor beta chains from the same sample are listed, as sequenced in a study of Tregs in tolerant kidney transplant recipients. Libraries were prepared by immunoSEQ multiplex PCR; TCRdb keeps only in-frame clonotypes and omits some of them. The data contain approximately 65,000 clones, roughly 89% of them singletons. The sequencing sample was made of CD4+ T cells from blood. The receptors here all came from a human donor in good health.

The rearrangement links TRBV4-1 to TRBJ1-1, with D possibly TRBD1 on 5 matching bases. CDR1 is MGHRA and CDR2 is YSYEKL in the germline V gene. The V end lost 7 bases, the J end lost 2 bases, and 8 bases lay between the germline ends. This CDR3 has 12 amino acids. This chain's CDR3 is CASTGGNTEAFF. The CDR3, as DNA: TGCGCCAGCACGGGGGGTAACACTGAAGCTTTCTTT.

V is TRBV7-8 and J is TRBJ2-7; TRBD2 matches 10 bases. Germline CDR1 and CDR2: SGHVS and FQNEAQ. With V trimmed by 0 bases and J by 2 bases, 10 bases remained unmatched. This CDR3 comprises 18 residues. This CDR3 is CASSLAVGAGGVPYEQYF. For the CDR3, the DNA is TGTGCCAGCAGCTTAGCGGTGGGAGCGGGAGGGGTTCCCTACGAGCAGTACTTC. The full variable domain, in which reference TRBV7-8 and TRBJ2-7 provide the parts outside the CDR3, is GAGVSQSPRYKVAKRGQDVALRCDPISGHVSLFWYQQALGQGPEFLTYFQNEAQLDKSGLPSDRFFAERPEGSVSTLKIQRTQQEDSAVYLCASSLAVGAGGVPYEQYFGPGTRLTVT.

The J gene is TRBJ2-1, the V gene TRBV2, with D unclear. Germline V gives CDR1 SNHLY, CDR2 FYNNEI. This CDR3 region has 15 residues. Trimming stripped 4 bases from V and 6 bases from J, with 16 bases between. The CDR3 loop reads CASSVGPVSLNEQFF. Written as DNA, the CDR3 is TGTGCCAGCAGTGTTGGTCCAGTGTCTCTCAATGAGCAGTTCTTC.